This note documents a single T cell receptor (beta chain) sequence. The CDR3 is made up of 14 amino acids. Per germline, CDR1 SGHTA and CDR2 FQGTGA. The V and J ends lost 5 bases and 7 bases, in that order; junction bases with no gene match: 8. Random hexamers were used to reverse transcribe the RNA input (roughly 0.5 to 1 ug). TCRdb passed the immunoSEQ multiplex PCR reads through MiXCR, listing each CDR3 protein once. The data contain about 210,000 distinct CDR3 sequences, about 95% of them seen just once; the ten biggest clones take up about 0.091%. This sample was taken from a study of CD8 T cells in Susac syndrome. Negative magnetic isolation gave CD8+ and CD4+ cells; FACS enriched CD8+ TEMRA.

Sequencing input: CD4+ T cells from PBMCs. The chain combines TRBV7-3 with TRBJ2-3; 8 bases fit TRBD1. This clonotype was obtained from a human donor with multiple sclerosis. CDR3 amino acids: CASSATGGLYTQYF. CDR3 coding DNA: TGTGCCAGCAGCGCAACAGGGGGGTTGTATACGCAGTATTTT.